Shown below are 5 T cell receptor beta chains from a single sample sequenced in a study of blood T cell repertoires in COVID-19. Clones were read by immunoSEQ multiplex PCR, and TCRdb kept only the in-frame ones, dropping some. Here the sample spans roughly 570,000 clones, less than 90% being singletons. Sample: peripheral blood. These receptors all stem from a woman in her 50s with COVID-19, enrolled during active disease.

This chain connects TRBV6-5 to TRBJ1-2; D not certain. The CDR3 is 12 residues long. Germline lookup yields CDR1 MNHEY and CDR2 SVGAGI. V lost 0 bases, J lost 6 bases, and 5 bases lay in between. This chain's CDR3 is CASSYSRDGYTF. Here the CDR3 DNA reads TGTGCCAGCAGTTACTCACGGGATGGCTACACCTTC.

The J gene is TRBJ2-3, the V gene TRBV30, with TRBD1 as a possible D gene (6 bases). This CDR3 region has 15 residues. Trimming stripped 2 bases from V and 2 bases from J, with 14 bases between. Per germline, CDR1 GTSNPN and CDR2 SVGIG (reference sequence). CDR3 nucleotide sequence: TGTGCCTGGAGTAAGGGCAGGGGCTTCACAGATACGCAGTATTTT. Amino acids: CAWSKGRGFTDTQYF.

This clone was picked up one time. CDR3 sequence (DNA): TGTGCCAGCAGTCAGGGAGGTGGAAACACCATATATTTT. This gives the protein CASSQGGGNTIYF. The chain joins TRBV2 to TRBJ1-3, with a weak D call TRBD1 (5 bases). CDR3 size: 13 residues. The V end lost 5 bases, the J end lost 3 bases, and 8 bases lay between the germline ends. Germline values: CDR1 SNHLY, CDR2 FYNNEI.

The rearrangement links TRBV25-1 to TRBJ1-4; perhaps TRBD1 as D (6 bases). Trimming left V 3 bases short and J 4 bases short, with 18 bases between. Germline values: CDR1 MGHDK, CDR2 SYGVNS. This CDR3 region has 17 residues. The CDR3 nucleotides are TGTGCCAGCAGTGACCCACTCCGTACAGGGATTAATGAAAAACTGTTTTTT. Its protein is CASSDPLRTGINEKLFF.

As to this clone: Other DNA sequences in the sample encode the same CDR3. The V call is TRBV9, the J call TRBJ1-1; D is uncertain. Germline V gene lookup returns CDR1 SGDLS and CDR2 YYNGEE. The CDR3 is made up of 14 amino acids. The germline V and J ends were trimmed by 2 bases and 0 bases, with 8 bases remaining between them. CDR3 amino acids: CASSVGSMNTEAFF. The CDR3 coding sequence is TGTGCCAGCAGCGTGGGGAGTATGAACACTGAAGCTTTCTTT.